Following are 12 T cell receptor beta chains from one sample sequenced in a study of patients and donors after allogeneic stem cell transplantation. MiXCR, applied by TCRdb to the RT-PCR reads, yields one record per CDR3 protein. The table includes about 4,200 distinct CDR3 sequences, roughly 16% detected once. Sequenced sample: blood, either unsorted or a sorted T cell fraction (not recorded which). The receptors were sampled from a human donor who was either an allogeneic HSCT recipient or a stem cell or donor lymphocyte infusion donor (not recorded which). It is not recorded whose cells these are; they may come from a transplant donor.

The chain joins TRBV7-3 to TRBJ2-7; 8 bases are shared with TRBD2. V shed 2 bases and J 4 bases; nucleotides not matched to a gene: 7. Germline V gene sequence: CDR1 SGHTA, CDR2 FQGTGA. The CDR3 consists of 15 residues. The CDR3: CASSLRGTSDYEQYF. In DNA form, the CDR3 reads TGTGCCAGCAGCTTACGTGGGACTAGTGATTACGAGCAGTACTTC.

This clonotype has more than one count but fewer than ten. The V and J genes are TRBV6-4 and TRBJ1-1; 10 bases line up with TRBD1. The CDR3 covers 14 residues. Trimming took 8 bases from V and 5 from J; bases not matched to a gene: 8. CDR1 is MRHNA, CDR2 SNTAGT, per germline. The CDR3 coding sequence is TGTGCCAGCGCTCTGACAGGGGGCAAGACTGAAGCTTTCTTT. It codes for CASALTGGKTEAFF.

This clonotype has ten or more counts. The chain uses TRBV10-2 and TRBJ1-5; D is unclear. Germline CDR1 reads WSHSY; CDR2 reads SAAADI. The V end was cut by 4 bases, the J end by 0 bases, with 10 bases between. The CDR3 is made up of 15 amino acids. This CDR3 reads CASSAMVLSNQPQHF. CDR3 in DNA: TGCGCCAGCAGTGCGATGGTTCTTAGCAATCAGCCCCAGCATTTT.

The table lists this clonotype with many counts. J is TRBJ1-1 and V is TRBV5-1; the D gene is possibly TRBD1 (5 bases). Trimming cost V 4 bases and J 2 bases, with 15 bases left between them. In germline, CDR1 is SGHRS, CDR2 YFSETQ. The CDR3 length is 15 residues. CDR3 region: CASSPVLQGNTEAFF. The CDR3 DNA follows: TGCGCCAGCAGCCCGGTACTTCAGGGTAACACTGAAGCTTTCTTT.

This clonotype was seen a few times. The chain combines TRBV20-1 with TRBJ1-2; 7 nucleotides align to TRBD1. Germline V gives CDR1 DFQATT, CDR2 SNEGSKA (reference sequence). Losses at the gene ends were 1 base for V and 6 bases for J; bases not matched to a gene: 11. This CDR3 comprises 15 residues. The CDR3 DNA reads as TGCAGTGCTAGAGTTCTGCGACAGGGAAAGAATGGCTACACCTTC. Its translation is CSARVLRQGKNGYTF.

This clonotype was recorded at least ten times. The chain joins TRBV6-5 to TRBJ1-4; no definite D call. V was trimmed by 6 bases and J by 5 bases, leaving 4 bases between them. The CDR3 runs to 11 residues. Germline-derived CDR1 and CDR2 are MNHEY and SVGAGI. This CDR3 is CASRLNEKLFF. In DNA, the CDR3 is TGTGCCAGCAGACTAAATGAAAAACTGTTTTTT.

This clonotype came up many times. This sequence joins TRBV12-3 or TRBV12-4 and TRBJ2-3; 12 bases line up with TRBD2. CDR3 length: 16 residues. The ends lost 4 bases at V and 8 bases at J; junction bases unmatched: 10. CDR3 in DNA: TGTGCCAGCAGTTCACCTAGCGGGGGGGCGGAAGGTACGCAGTATTTT. It translates to CASSSPSGGAEGTQYF.

The chain is built from TRBV29-1 and TRBJ2-3; 9 nucleotides agree with TRBD1. The germline CDR1 and CDR2 sequences are SQVTM and ANQGSEA. This CDR3 spans 13 amino acids. V lost 4 bases, J lost 3 bases, and 2 bases stayed unmatched. In nucleotides, the CDR3 is TGCAGCGTTGGACAGGGGGGAACAGATACGCAGTATTTT. This sequence encodes CSVGQGGTDTQYF.

The gene calls are TRBV10-1 and TRBJ1-3; D call uncertain. V lost 2 bases, J lost 0 bases, and 5 bases lay in between. CDR3 length equals 14 residues. The germline CDR1 and CDR2 sequences are WNHNN and SYGVQD (reference sequence). The CDR3 coding sequence is TGCGCCAGCAGTGAGGCGGCCTCTGGAAACACCATATATTTT. It codes for CASSEAASGNTIYF.

CDR3 DNA: TGTGCCAGCTCATCCCGGACAGGACGCTACGAGCAGTACTTC. This encodes CASSSRTGRYEQYF. This chain joins TRBV18 and TRBJ2-7; 7 nucleotides agree with TRBD1. Germline CDR1 and CDR2: KGHSH and LQKENI. This CDR3 is built from 14 residues. Trimming at V came to 5 bases and at J to 3 bases, leaving 7 bases not matched to a gene.

This clonotype was detected only a few times. The chain joins TRBV7-6 to TRBJ1-6; weak D call: TRBD1 (5 bases). This CDR3 spans 16 amino acids. Germline V lookup: CDR1 SGHVS, CDR2 FNYEAQ. Trimming left V 2 bases short and J 7 bases short, with 15 bases between. The CDR3 DNA sequence: TGTGCCAGCAGCTTAATGGGACGGCCCTTGAATTCACCCCTCCACTTT. Amino acids: CASSLMGRPLNSPLHF.

The chain recombines TRBV15 with TRBJ1-4; D gene uncertain. The CDR3 covers 13 residues. Per germline, CDR1 LNHNV and CDR2 YYDKDF (reference sequence). The V and J ends lost 0 bases and 7 bases respectively, with 6 bases between them. The CDR3 DNA reads TGTGCCACCAGCAGAGATCGGATTGAAAAACTGTTTTTT. This encodes CATSRDRIEKLFF.